This T cell receptor (beta chain) stems from a study of cytomegalovirus exposure and HLA in healthy donors. Background on the study: The 95 to 150 validation repertoires used a platform that matched the one used for the roughly 700 first-cohort repertoires, as a later analysis reported.

Concerning this clone itself: Antigen: not known.

The table came from immunoSEQ multiplex PCR; TCRdb's copy has only in-frame clones and leaves some out. The sample has over 120,000 clones, roughly 89% seen once; the top ten hold around 9%. Findings and limits, study-wide: Listed as cytomegalovirus-associated were approximately 160 TCR beta chains. Most TCR sequences were rare, but some public TCRs occurred in many donors.

The sequence was collected from a woman aged 18-29 years in good health and CMV-seropositive. The sequencing input was PBMCs.

The chain's CDR3 is CASSEGRRVNYGYTF. The DNA for the CDR3 is TGTGCCAGCAGTGAGGGCAGGCGGGTCAACTATGGCTACACCTTC. The chain has TRBV6-1 and TRBJ1-2; D gene unclear. Germline V CDR1 and CDR2: MNHNS, SASEGT. Deletions cut 3 bases from V and 2 bases from J, with 13 bases between. The CDR3 runs 15 residues.